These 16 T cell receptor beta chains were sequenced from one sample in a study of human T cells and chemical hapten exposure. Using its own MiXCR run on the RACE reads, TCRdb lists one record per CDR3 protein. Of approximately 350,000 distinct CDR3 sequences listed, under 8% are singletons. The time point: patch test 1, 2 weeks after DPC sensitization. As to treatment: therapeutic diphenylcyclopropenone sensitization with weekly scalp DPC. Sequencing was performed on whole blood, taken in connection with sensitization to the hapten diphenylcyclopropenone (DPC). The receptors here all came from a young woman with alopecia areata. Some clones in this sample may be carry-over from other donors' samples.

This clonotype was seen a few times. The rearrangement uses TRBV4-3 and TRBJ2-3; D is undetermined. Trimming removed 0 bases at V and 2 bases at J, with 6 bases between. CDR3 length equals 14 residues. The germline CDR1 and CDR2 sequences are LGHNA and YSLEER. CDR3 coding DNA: TGCGCCAGCAGCCAAGATGGCCCCACAGATACGCAGTATTTT. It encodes CASSQDGPTDTQYF.

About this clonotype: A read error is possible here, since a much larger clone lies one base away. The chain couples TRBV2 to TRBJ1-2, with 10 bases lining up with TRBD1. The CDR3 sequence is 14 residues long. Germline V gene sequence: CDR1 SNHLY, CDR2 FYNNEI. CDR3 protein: CTSQHGTGEGGYTF. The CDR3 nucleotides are TGTACCAGCCAACACGGGACAGGGGAAGGTGGCTACACCTTC.

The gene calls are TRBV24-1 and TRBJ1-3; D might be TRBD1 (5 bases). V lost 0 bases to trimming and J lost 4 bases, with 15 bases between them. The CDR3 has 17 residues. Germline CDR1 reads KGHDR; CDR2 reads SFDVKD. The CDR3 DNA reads TGTGCCACCAGTGATTTGTGGACACGGGTGTACGGAAACACCATATATTTT. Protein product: CATSDLWTRVYGNTIYF.

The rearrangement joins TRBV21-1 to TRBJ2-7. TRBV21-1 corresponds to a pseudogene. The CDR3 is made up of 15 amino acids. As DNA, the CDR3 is TGTGCCAGCAGCGCCCGAAACAAAGAGTCCTACGAGCAGTACTTC. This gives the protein CASSARNKESYEQYF.

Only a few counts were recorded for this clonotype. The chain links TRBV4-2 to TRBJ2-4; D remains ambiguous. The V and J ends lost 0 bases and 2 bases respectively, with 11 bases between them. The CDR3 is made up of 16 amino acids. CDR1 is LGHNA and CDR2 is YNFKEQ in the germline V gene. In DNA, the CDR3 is TGTGCCAGCAGCCAAGATCGCACGTTAACCAAAAACATTCAGTACTTC. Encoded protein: CASSQDRTLTKNIQYF.

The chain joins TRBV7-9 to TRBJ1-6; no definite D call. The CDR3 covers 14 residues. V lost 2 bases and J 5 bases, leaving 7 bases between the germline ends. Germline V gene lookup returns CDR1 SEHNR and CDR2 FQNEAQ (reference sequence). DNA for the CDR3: TGTGCCAGCAGCTTAACGACCAATAATTCACCCCTCCACTTT. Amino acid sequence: CASSLTTNNSPLHF.

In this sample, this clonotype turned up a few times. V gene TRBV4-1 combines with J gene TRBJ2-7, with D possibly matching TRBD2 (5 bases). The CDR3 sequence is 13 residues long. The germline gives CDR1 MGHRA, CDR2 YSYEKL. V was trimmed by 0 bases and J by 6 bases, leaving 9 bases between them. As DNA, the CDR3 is TGCGCCAGCAGCCAAGATCGAGGGCGCGAGCAGTACTTC. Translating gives CASSQDRGREQYF.

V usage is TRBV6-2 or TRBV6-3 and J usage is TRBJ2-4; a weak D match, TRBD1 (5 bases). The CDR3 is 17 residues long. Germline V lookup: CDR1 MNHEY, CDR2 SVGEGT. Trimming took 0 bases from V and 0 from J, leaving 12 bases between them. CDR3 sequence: CASSYSGQSLAKNIQYF. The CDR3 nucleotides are TGTGCCAGCAGTTACTCGGGGCAGTCTCTAGCCAAAAACATTCAGTACTTC.

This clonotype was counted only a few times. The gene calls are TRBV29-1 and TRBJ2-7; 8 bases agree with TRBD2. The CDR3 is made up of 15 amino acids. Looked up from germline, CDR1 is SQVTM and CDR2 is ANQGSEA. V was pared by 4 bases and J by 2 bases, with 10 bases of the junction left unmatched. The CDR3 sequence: CSVVTGRDPTYEQYF. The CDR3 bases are TGCAGCGTTGTAACCGGGAGGGATCCCACCTACGAGCAGTACTTC.

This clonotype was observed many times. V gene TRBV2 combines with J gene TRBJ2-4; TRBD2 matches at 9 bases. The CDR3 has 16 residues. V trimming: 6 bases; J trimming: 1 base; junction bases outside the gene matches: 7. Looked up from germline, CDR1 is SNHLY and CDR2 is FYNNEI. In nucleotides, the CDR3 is TGTGCCAGCAGGGAGCGGGGGGACCCGGCCAAAAACATTCAGTACTTC. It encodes CASRERGDPAKNIQYF.

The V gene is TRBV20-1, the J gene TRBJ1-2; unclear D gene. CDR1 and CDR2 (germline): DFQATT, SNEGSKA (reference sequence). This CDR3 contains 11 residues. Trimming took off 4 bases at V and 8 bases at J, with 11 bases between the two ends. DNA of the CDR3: TGCAGTGCTATTAGAGGAGCCGGCTACACCTTC. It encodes CSAIRGAGYTF.

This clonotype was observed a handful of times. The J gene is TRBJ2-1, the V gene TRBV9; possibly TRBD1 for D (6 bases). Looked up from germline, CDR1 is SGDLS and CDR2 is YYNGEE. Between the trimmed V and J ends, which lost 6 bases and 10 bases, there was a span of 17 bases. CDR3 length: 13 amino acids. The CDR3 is CASKEDRSGEQFF. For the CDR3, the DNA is TGTGCCAGCAAGGAGGACAGAAGCGGAGAGCAGTTCTTC.

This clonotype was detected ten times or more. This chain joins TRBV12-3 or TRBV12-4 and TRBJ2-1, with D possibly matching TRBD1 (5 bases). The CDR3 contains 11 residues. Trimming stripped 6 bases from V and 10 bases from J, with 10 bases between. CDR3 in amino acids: CASSSAGEQFF. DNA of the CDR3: TGTGCCAGCAGCTCTGCAGGGGAGCAGTTCTTC.

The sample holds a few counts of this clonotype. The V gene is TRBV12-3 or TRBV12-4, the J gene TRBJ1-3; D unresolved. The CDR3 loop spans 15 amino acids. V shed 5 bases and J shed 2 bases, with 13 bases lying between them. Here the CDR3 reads CASSEQSFAGNTIYF. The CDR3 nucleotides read TGTGCCAGCAGTGAACAGTCCTTCGCTGGAAACACCATATATTTT.

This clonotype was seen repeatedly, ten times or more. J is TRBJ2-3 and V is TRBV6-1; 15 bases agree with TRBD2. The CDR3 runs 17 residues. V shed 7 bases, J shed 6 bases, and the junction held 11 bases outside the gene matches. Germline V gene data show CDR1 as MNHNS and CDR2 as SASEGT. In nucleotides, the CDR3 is TGTGCCAGCATCTTGACGGGACTAGCGGGGGGACAGGATACGCAGTATTTT. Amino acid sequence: CASILTGLAGGQDTQYF.

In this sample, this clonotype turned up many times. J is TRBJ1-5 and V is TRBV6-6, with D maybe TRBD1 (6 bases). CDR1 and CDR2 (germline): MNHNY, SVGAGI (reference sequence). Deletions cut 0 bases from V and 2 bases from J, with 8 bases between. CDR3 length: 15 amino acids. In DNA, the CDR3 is TGTGCCAGCAGTTACTCGGCAGGGGGCAATCAGCCCCAGCATTTT. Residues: CASSYSAGGNQPQHF.